The 13 T cell receptor beta chains listed next were all sequenced from one sample in a study of blood T cell repertoires in COVID-19. The assay was immunoSEQ multiplex PCR, and TCRdb's table has in-frame clones only and misses some. The sample lists 90,000 to 110,000 clones; roughly 88% were seen once. The sequenced material came from peripheral blood. These receptors were collected from a woman at least 80 years old with active or convalescent COVID-19.

J is TRBJ1-1 and V is TRBV15; TRBD1 matches 10 bases. The junction had 2 bases not matched to a gene; V was cut back by 0 bases and J by 7 bases. Germline values: CDR1 LNHNV, CDR2 YYDKDF (reference sequence). The CDR3 is 14 residues long. The CDR3 DNA is TGTGCCACCAGCAGAGACGGACAGGGGGGTGAAGCTTTCTTT. It yields the protein CATSRDGQGGEAFF.

Here the CDR3 DNA reads TGCGCCAGCAGCCCCGACTTATTCGGCGGGGAGCTGTTTTTT. Its translation is CASSPDLFGGELFF. This chain links TRBV5-1 with TRBJ2-2, with D unresolved. V was clipped by 4 bases and J by 7 bases, with 14 bases between them. The CDR3 contains 14 residues. Germline CDR1 and CDR2: SGHRS and YFSETQ.

This sequence joins TRBV29-1 and TRBJ1-2; D is unclear. Deletions cut 7 bases from V and 6 bases from J, with 9 bases between. CDR1 and CDR2 (germline): SQVTM, ANQGSEA. This CDR3 spans 10 amino acids. The CDR3 sequence: CSAVYNGYTF. CDR3 bases: TGCAGCGCTGTATATAATGGCTACACCTTC.

The chain carries TRBV5-4 and TRBJ2-3, with TRBD1 matching over 10 bases. Germline lookup yields CDR1 SGHNT and CDR2 YYREEE (reference sequence). The CDR3 is 15 amino acids. After removal of 3 bases from V and 2 bases from J, the junction contained 3 bases not matched to a gene. The CDR3 DNA reads as TGTGCCAGCAGCTCCGGGACAGGGGACACAGATACGCAGTATTTT. The encoded protein is CASSSGTGDTDTQYF.

The V call is TRBV7-8, the J call TRBJ2-7, with 10 nucleotides matching TRBD2. Germline V CDR1 and CDR2: SGHVS, FQNEAQ. The junction had 9 bases not matched to a gene; V was cut back by 3 bases and J by 4 bases. CDR3 length: 16 amino acids. The CDR3 DNA is TGTGCCAGCAGCTTCTCCACTAGCGGGACCCGTTACGAGCAGTACTTC. Its protein is CASSFSTSGTRYEQYF.

This clone appeared a single time. Here the CDR3 DNA reads TGTGCCAGCAGTTTAGCGGACAGGGCCTACGAGCAGTACTTC. Translated: CASSLADRAYEQYF. This chain uses TRBV28 with TRBJ2-7, with 8 bases identical to TRBD1. The length of the CDR3 is 14 residues. CDR1 and CDR2 (germline): MDHEN, SYDVKM. Trimming removed 2 bases from V and 2 bases from J; junction bases left unmatched: 2.

The chain recombines TRBV3-1 (or the pseudogene TRBV3-2) with TRBJ1-3; D not certain. CDR3 length equals 15 residues. Per the germline V gene, CDR1 is LGHDT and CDR2 is YNNKEL (reference sequence). The V end lost 0 bases, the J end lost 2 bases, and 8 bases lay between the germline ends. As DNA, the CDR3 is TGTGCCAGCAGCCAAGAGAGACATACTGGAAACACCATATATTTT. Amino acid sequence: CASSQERHTGNTIYF.

J is TRBJ2-2 and V is TRBV7-9, with D unclear. The ends were cut back, 5 bases at V and 5 bases at J, with 3 bases in the middle. CDR1 is SEHNR, CDR2 FQNEAQ, per germline (reference sequence). This CDR3 is built from 11 residues. The CDR3 spells CASSRTGELFF. The CDR3, as DNA: TGTGCCAGCAGCCGTACCGGGGAGCTGTTTTTT.

This chain connects TRBV4-2 to TRBJ1-2, with D possibly matching TRBD1 (6 bases). This CDR3 has 15 residues. V dropped 0 bases and J dropped 7 bases, with 15 bases sitting between them. From germline, CDR1 is LGHNA and CDR2 YNFKEQ. CDR3 DNA: TGTGCCAGCAGCCAAGATAAAGTAGACAGGAGTGGCTACACCTTC. This translates into CASSQDKVDRSGYTF.

The chain is built from TRBV2 and TRBJ1-2, with D possibly matching TRBD1 (6 bases). V gave up 7 bases and J gave up 3 bases, with 12 bases separating them. The germline CDR1 and CDR2 sequences are SNHLY and FYNNEI. The CDR3 runs to 13 residues. In DNA form, the CDR3 reads TGTGCCAGCACCCGGGCAGGGGACTATGGCTACACCTTC. It encodes CASTRAGDYGYTF.

This chain links TRBV5-6 with TRBJ1-2, with 7 nucleotides matching TRBD1. V was clipped by 3 bases and J by 3 bases; unmatched bases: 5. Germline CDR1 and CDR2: SGHDT and YYEEEE. The CDR3 is made up of 14 amino acids. The CDR3 nucleotides read TGTGCCAGCAGCTGGGGGGACAGTCACTATGGCTACACCTTC. This encodes CASSWGDSHYGYTF.

The rearrangement uses TRBV27 and TRBJ2-3, with D perhaps TRBD1 (5 bases). The CDR3 is 13 amino acids. Trimming removed 5 bases from V and 4 bases from J, with 10 bases in between. The germline CDR1 and CDR2 sequences are MNHEY and SMNVEV (reference sequence). The CDR3 nucleotides read TGTGCCAGCAGTCGGACACGCGCAGATACGCAGTATTTT. Translated: CASSRTRADTQYF.

This clone was found a few times. The chain uses TRBV7-8 and TRBJ1-5, with no clear D. The germline V gene has CDR1 SGHVS and CDR2 FQNEAQ. The CDR3 has 14 amino acids. The V end lost 5 bases, the J end lost 6 bases, and 14 bases lay between the germline ends. The CDR3, as DNA: TGTGCCAGCAGCAAACTGGAGGGTTTTCAGCCCCAGCATTTT. Translated, it gives CASSKLEGFQPQHF.